The sequence of this T cell receptor (beta chain) was determined in a study of blood T cell repertoires in COVID-19. Study-wide context: Nucleic acid was either cDNA or gDNA, and it came from T cells, B-cell-depleted T cells, or PBMCs.

Followed longitudinally, the Seattle patients had been enrolled during active infection. Sequencing used immunoSEQ multiplex PCR; TCRdb keeps in-frame clones, though not all of them. The sample records 200,000 to 250,000 clones, 80% to 90% being singletons. V lost 5 bases, J lost 0 bases, and 13 bases lay in between. The CDR3 has 15 amino acids. Germline loops: CDR1 MDHEN, CDR2 SYDVKM. The sequencing input was peripheral blood. The clonotype was recovered from a man aged 30-40 years with COVID-19, enrolled during active disease. The chain joins TRBV28 to TRBJ1-2; perhaps TRBD1 as D (6 bases). CDR3 in amino acids: CASSSRDTANYGYTF. Written as DNA, the CDR3 is TGTGCCAGCAGTAGCCGGGACACCGCTAACTATGGCTACACCTTC.